This T cell receptor (beta chain) originates from a study of cytomegalovirus exposure and HLA in healthy donors (dated by TCRdb to the late 2010s). Background for the entire study: In an earlier analysis of about 560 of the donors, around 290 Gb of sequence data and 100 million or so unique TCR beta sequences from 180 million or so T cells were reported. Approximately 310 gigabases of sequencing data and 80 million or so unique TCR sequences were included in an early release covering about 620 HLA-typed donors. Of the roughly 400 genotyped donors, over 70% fell in the genetic ancestry cluster associated with self-reported Caucasian donors. The study aimed to test whether cataloging public T cell receptors could reveal signatures of past pathogen exposure. The study profiled the T cell repertoires of about 640 subjects by immunosequencing and related them to cytomegalovirus serostatus. Besides the first cohort of 666 subjects, a separate validation cohort made up of 120 different subjects was used. The study combined high-throughput TCR immunosequencing, statistical association of individual TCRs with disease status, and machine learning to predict cytomegalovirus infection status. In a later analysis, previously published TCR beta repertoires from 666 donors were re-analyzed and high-resolution HLA genotyping was added so that TCR occurrence patterns could be studied. The later analysis used no new phenotypic data to find candidate immune exposures, relying instead on TCR beta sequences and their occurrence across donors. To decide whether each TCR beta V gene segment behaved as functional or pseudogenic, an earlier analysis of approximately 600 of the donors relied on high-throughput TCR beta sequencing. Alongside the repertoire data, information on donor age, sex, ethnicity and CMV serostatus was compiled. A later genetic analysis used genome-wide SNP genotypes for 398 of the 666 donors, treating that subset as a discovery cohort. All discovery cohort repertoires had been generated using a single sequencing platform. HLA typing covered class I and class II loci at four-digit resolution. The number of typed donors differed by locus: about 620-640 for A, B, C, DRB1 and DQB1; some 500 for DQA1; some 610 for DPA1; and roughly 450 for DPB1. Four or five DR-DQ haplotypes were treated as single units for association and clustering because of strong linkage in the cohort. On average, roughly 250,000 unique TCR beta nucleotide sequences were sequenced per donor among 398 genotyped donors of the cohort, with 15% to 20% of those sequences being non-productive.

As encoded in the germline V gene, CDR1 is MNHEY while CDR2 is SVGAGI. Inclusive of the bounding cysteine and phenylalanine, the CDR3 is 15 residues long. Only CDR3 DNA remains: 45 bases, in frame from the first base. V is trimmed back by 7 bases and J by 0 bases, and the junction contains 8 bases that no gene match accounts for. Preparation of the library involved the immunoSEQ multiplex PCR assay. The multiplex PCR relied on a mix of 60 forward primers for TCR Vbeta segments and 13 reverse primers for TCR Jbeta segments. The CDR3 region of rearranged TCR beta genes was amplified from genomic DNA by a multiplex PCR assay. The amplified TCR beta libraries were sequenced on the Illumina HiSeq System as 87-base-pair reads. Per the source publication's procedure: Across the 600 to 700 repertoires, a later analysis counted some 80 million unique TCR beta chains, 9 million to 14 million of which were shared by at least two donors. Raw reads were error-corrected and collapsed into unique sequences by a nearest-neighbor algorithm in which closely related sequences were merged to remove PCR and sequencing errors. CDR3 sequences were aligned to IMGT reference sequences to assign V, D and J gene segments. Each retained sequence needed at least a six-nucleotide match to both a V gene segment and a J gene segment. A rearrangement was called productive if the CDR3 had no stop codons and remained in frame with V and J, and every other rearrangement was called non-productive. CDR3 was defined by IMGT convention, running from the second conserved V-encoded cysteine to the conserved J-encoded phenylalanine. In an earlier analysis of 550 to 650 of the donors, sequences lacking an unambiguous match to a single V gene segment were excluded. An earlier analysis of 587 of the donors classified V segments as functional when productive rearrangements were above 56.7% and as segregating when the standard deviation between donors was above 5%. A statistical classification framework was developed to diagnose cytomegalovirus status using the catalog of TCR beta chain sequences. In a later analysis, TCR nucleotide sequences were compared against IMGT/GENE-DB human TR gene sequences so that V and J genes could be assigned. A later analysis assigned CDR3 sequences and most-parsimonious VDJ recombination scenarios with the TCRdist pipeline. In a later analysis, each TCR beta chain was defined by its CDR3 amino acid sequence together with its V-gene family, and reads without a unique V-gene family were excluded. A later analysis removed roughly 590 highly shared, low-generation-probability nucleotide sequences to deal with suspected cross-contamination and a sequencing artifact. In a later analysis, a clonal expansion index was calculated for each public chain from normalized within-repertoire ranks of inferred template counts. In a later analysis, generation probabilities were computed with a VDJ recombination model fitted to out-of-frame rearrangements, and the resulting probabilities were checked against IGoR. Hypergeometric tests were used in a later analysis to score TCR-TCR, TCR-HLA and TCR-CMV co-occurrence, with a repertoire-size bias correction applied to the TCR pairs. In a later analysis, false discovery rates were estimated by permuting HLA or CMV assignments 20 times. In a later analysis, co-occurring TCRs were grouped using DBSCAN, and TCRdist sequence similarity was added for clustering within HLA-allele-positive subsets. Repertoires with fewer than 30,000 or more than 120,000 public chains were left out of co-occurrence clustering, as were about five repertoires with anomalous nucleotide sharing. TCRdb's version of the immuneACCESS table is confined to in-frame rearrangements and falls short of the full clone set. An unresolved V gene accounts for under half of the shortfall where checked; the remainder is of unknown origin. V, J and clone size were drawn from that table, and D and trimming were deduced from the DNA. The sample table records about 200,000 clones. The ten largest clones represent 1.1% of the sample.

General conclusions and limits of the study: In a later analysis, most CMV-associated TCR beta chains were found to appear HLA-restricted, with HLA associations seemingly driven largely by CMV exposure. Because counts were too low, 15 to 20 rarely observed V segments, including chromosome 9 orphons, were excluded from the earlier analysis of around 640 of the donors. Linkage disequilibrium might explain the correlated functional status among segregating V segments, but an unknown experimental factor could not be excluded. Sequencing depth was assumed to be roughly uniform across donors in the presence/absence analyses, though that assumption may not hold. Across donors, most TCR sequences were observed very rarely, whereas some public TCRs were present in many individuals. According to a later genetic analysis, donors in an Asian-associated ancestry cluster had fewer N-insertions in productive TCRs than the roughly 660-donor mean. In a later genetic analysis, a missense DCLRE1C variant was associated with V-gene and J-gene trimming of TCR beta chains, and the association was replicated in an independent cohort. In vitro tests confirmed that a few of the cytomegalovirus-associated TCR beta chains recognize cytomegalovirus antigens. A further reported finding was that TCR beta sequences accurately predicted the HLA-A and HLA-B alleles for most subjects in the first cohort. The sequencing pipeline was judged likely to have produced a cluster of highly shared sequence variants as a technical artifact. According to a later analysis, TCR association rates differed among HLA loci, with DRB1 alleles showing the most associated TCRs and HLA-C alleles showing the fewest. The study gave a list of 150 to 200 TCR beta chains associated with cytomegalovirus. When HLA alleles, especially DR and DQ, strongly co-occurred, TCR associations were difficult to assign to individual alleles. The cohort was sequenced for TCR beta chains only, and without alpha or paired-chain data the features that could be detected were limited. In an earlier analysis of about 600 of the donors, most TCR beta V segments appeared in productive rearrangements about 90% or about 30% of the time, broadly matching IMGT annotations. In both the original and validation cohorts, the classifier was reported to diagnose cytomegalovirus status with high specificity and sensitivity. Some IMGT-functional V segments, including TRBV6-2 and TRBV6-3, could not be told apart with the 87-base-pair reads, so those segments were excluded. For the cohort, immune exposure information was limited to CMV serostatus. Because HLA typing was missing for some donors at each locus, association tests included only the typed subset. In a later analysis, several top co-occurrence clusters were reported to appear linked to parvovirus B19, influenza, CMV and Epstein-Barr virus. According to the authors, the approach could potentially be generalized to other disease states and immunological phenotypes. At a false discovery rate of 0.05, a later analysis linked 16,951 TCR beta sequences to specific HLA alleles. In a later analysis, HLA-associated TCR beta chains showed more clonal expansion and lower generation probabilities than non-associated chains that were equally common.

In total, more than 500 healthy bone marrow donors made up the cohort. At the time of sampling, all cohort members were nominally healthy, though unrecorded immune exposures were likely present. The donor tested CMV seropositive and was one of the 289 seropositive cohort members. Each donor provided a peripheral blood sample, and peripheral blood mononuclear cells were used for TCR beta sequencing. The Qiagen DNeasy Blood Extraction Kit was used to extract genomic DNA from the blood cell samples. Concerning this clone itself: This receptor's antigen is unknown.

The material sequenced was PBMCs. The chain employs TRBV6-5 and TRBJ2-7, and 8 junctional nucleotides match TRBD2. The receptor was isolated from a girl aged 2 to 10 in good health and CMV-seropositive. The DNA sequence is as follows: TGTGCCAGCACTTCGAAGGCGGGAGGCTCCTACGAGCAGTACTTC. Its protein product is CASTSKAGGSYEQYF.